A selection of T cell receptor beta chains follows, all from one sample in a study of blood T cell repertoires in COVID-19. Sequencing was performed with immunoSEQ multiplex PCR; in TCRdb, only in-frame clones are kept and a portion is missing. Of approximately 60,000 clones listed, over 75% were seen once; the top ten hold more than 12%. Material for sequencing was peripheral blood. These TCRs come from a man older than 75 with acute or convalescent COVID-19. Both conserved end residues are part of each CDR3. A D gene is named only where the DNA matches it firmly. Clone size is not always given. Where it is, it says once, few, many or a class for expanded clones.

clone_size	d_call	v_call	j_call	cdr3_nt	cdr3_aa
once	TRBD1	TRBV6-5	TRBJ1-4	TGTGCCAGCAGTAGACAGGGAAGTGAAAAACTGTTTTTT	CASSRQGSEKLFF
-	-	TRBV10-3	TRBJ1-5	TGTGCCATCAGTGACCCCGACAGAAATCAGCCCCAGCATTTT	CAISDPDRNQPQHF
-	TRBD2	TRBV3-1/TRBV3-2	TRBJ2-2	TGTGCCAGCAGCCAAGCCCGGACTAGCGTGAGCGGGGAGCTGTTTTTT	CASSQARTSVSGELFF
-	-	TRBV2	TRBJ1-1	TGTGCCAGCAGTGCAGACAGGAGGATGAACACTGAAGCTTTCTTT	CASSADRRMNTEAFF
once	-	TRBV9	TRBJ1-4	TGTGCCAGCAGCGCGCGGGACGGGGAAAAACTGTTTTTT	CASSARDGEKLFF
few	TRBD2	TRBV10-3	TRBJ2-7	TGTGCCATCAGTGCGGGAGGAGCTGGAGCCTACGAGCAGTACTTC	CAISAGGAGAYEQYF
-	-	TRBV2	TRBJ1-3	TGTGCCAGCAGTGGGGCAGCTGGAAACACCATATATTTT	CASSGAAGNTIYF
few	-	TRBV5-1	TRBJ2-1	TGCGCCAGCAGCCAGACACAGGCTGAGCAGTTCTTC	CASSQTQAEQFF
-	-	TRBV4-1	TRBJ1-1	TGCGCCAGCAGCCTTCCACAGGAAGATGAAGCTTTCTTT	CASSLPQEDEAFF
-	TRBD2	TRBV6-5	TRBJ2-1	TGTGCCAGCAGCCAGAGCGGGGGACGCTTAAATGAGCAGTTCTTC	CASSQSGGRLNEQFF
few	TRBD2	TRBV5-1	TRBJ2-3	TGCGCCAGCAGCTCGACTAGCGGGGAGGCTACAGATACGCAGTATTTT	CASSSTSGEATDTQYF
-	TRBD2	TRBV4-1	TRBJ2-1	TGCGCCAGCAGCCCTGCGCGGTCTAGCGGTTCCTACAATGAGCAGTTCTTC	CASSPARSSGSYNEQFF
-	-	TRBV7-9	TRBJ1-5	TGTGCCAGCAGCTTAGGAGATACTAGCAATCAGCCCCAGCATTTT	CASSLGDTSNQPQHF
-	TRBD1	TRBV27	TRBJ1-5	TGTGCCAGCAGTCTCAGACAGGGACAGCCCCAGCATTTT	CASSLRQGQPQHF
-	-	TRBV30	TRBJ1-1	TGTGCCTGGAAGGGAGAGGGCTGGCAGCTCTCCACTGAAGCTTTCTTT	CAWKGEGWQLSTEAFF
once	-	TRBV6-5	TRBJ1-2	TGTGCCAGCAGCCTCACCCAGGGGTTGAAGGGCTACACCTTC	CASSLTQGLKGYTF
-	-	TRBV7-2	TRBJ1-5	TGTGCCAGCAGCTTAGCGCGCGGGGTTTACAATCAGCCCCAGCATTTT	CASSLARGVYNQPQHF
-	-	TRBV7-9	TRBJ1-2	TGTGCCAGCAGCCCCGAAGACAGGATCGGCGGCTACACCTTC	CASSPEDRIGGYTF
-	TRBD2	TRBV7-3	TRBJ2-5	TGTGCCAGCAGCCCCGGACTAGCGGGGGGACGCGAGACCCAGTACTTC	CASSPGLAGGRETQYF
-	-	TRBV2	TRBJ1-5	TGTGCCAGCAGTGTCCTCGGGAATAATCAGCCCCAGCATTTT	CASSVLGNNQPQHF
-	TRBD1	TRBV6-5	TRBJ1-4	TGTGCCAGCAGCCCGGACAGGGGCGGTGAAAAACTGTTTTTT	CASSPDRGGEKLFF
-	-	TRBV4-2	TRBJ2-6	TGTGCCAGCAGCCAACCAACTGGGGCCAACGTCCTGACTTTC	CASSQPTGANVLTF
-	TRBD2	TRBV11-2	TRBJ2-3	TGTGCCAGCAGCTTTGCGGGGGGGTTTAGCACAGATACGCAGTATTTT	CASSFAGGFSTDTQYF
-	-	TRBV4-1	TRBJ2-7	TGCGCCAGCAGCCCAGGACTGGGTTGGGAGCAGTACTTC	CASSPGLGWEQYF
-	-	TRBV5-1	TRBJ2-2	TGCGCCAGCAGCTTGGCCTTCGGACAACGTAACACCGGGGAGCTGTTTTTT	CASSLAFGQRNTGELFF
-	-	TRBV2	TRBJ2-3	TGTGCCAGCATTATGGCAGGGCTCGGCACAGATACGCAGTATTTT	CASIMAGLGTDTQYF
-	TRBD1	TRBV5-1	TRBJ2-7	TGCGCCAGCAGCCCGGGACAGGCCGACTACGAGCAGTACTTC	CASSPGQADYEQYF
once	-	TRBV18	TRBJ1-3	TGTGCCAGCTCACCACGACAGACTGGAAACACCATATATTTT	CASSPRQTGNTIYF
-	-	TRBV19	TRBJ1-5	TGTGCCAGTCAAGCCCAAAACAGGGTACCCAATCAGCCCCAGCATTTT	CASQAQNRVPNQPQHF
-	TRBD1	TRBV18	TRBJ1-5	TGTGCCAGCTCACCATACCAGGCAGGGGGTAGCAATCAGCCCCAGCATTTT	CASSPYQAGGSNQPQHF
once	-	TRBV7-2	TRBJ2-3	TGTGCCAGCAGCTTACAAAATAGCGGCGGCACAGATACGCAGTATTTT	CASSLQNSGGTDTQYF
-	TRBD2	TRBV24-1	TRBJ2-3	TGTGCCACCAGTGACCGAGCGGGACGCCTAGATACGCAGTATTTT	CATSDRAGRLDTQYF
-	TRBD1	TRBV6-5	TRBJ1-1	TGTGCCAGCAGGCCTAACAGGGGCGGGACTGAAGCTTTCTTT	CASRPNRGGTEAFF
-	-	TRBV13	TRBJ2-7	TGTGCCAGCAGCACCGTACGTGACAGGACCTACGAGCAGTACTTC	CASSTVRDRTYEQYF
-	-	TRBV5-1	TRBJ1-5	TGCGCCAGCAGCTTCGAAGGACAGTTCAATCAGCCCCAGCATTTT	CASSFEGQFNQPQHF
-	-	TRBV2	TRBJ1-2	TGTGCCAGCAGTGAAGAGGAGAGGCTCTATGGCTACACCTTC	CASSEEERLYGYTF
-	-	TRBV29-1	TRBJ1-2	TGCAGCGTTGAAGATTCCCGGGGATATAGGGATGGCTACACCTTC	CSVEDSRGYRDGYTF
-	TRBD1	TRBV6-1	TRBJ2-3	TGTGCCAGCAGTGAACTAGGGGGCTTTAGCACAGATACGCAGTATTTT	CASSELGGFSTDTQYF
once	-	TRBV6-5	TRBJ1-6	TGTGCCAGCACTCCCGGGATTTTCGGGAATTCACCCCTCCACTTT	CASTPGIFGNSPLHF
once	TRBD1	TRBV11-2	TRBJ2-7	TGTGCCAGCAGCTTAGCCCGGACAGGGTTCCACGAGCAGTACTTC	CASSLARTGFHEQYF
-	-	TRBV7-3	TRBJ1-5	TGTGCCAGCAGCTTGGGAGCGGGGCAGCCCCAGCATTTT	CASSLGAGQPQHF
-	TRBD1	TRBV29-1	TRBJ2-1	TGCAGCGTTGAAGGAACAGGGGGGTTGGGGAATGAGCAGTTCTTC	CSVEGTGGLGNEQFF
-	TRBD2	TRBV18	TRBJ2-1	TGTGCCAGCTCACTCATCCCTCCTAGCGGGGGGGCCTACAATGAGCAGTTCTTC	CASSLIPPSGGAYNEQFF
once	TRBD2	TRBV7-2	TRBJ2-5	TGTGCCAGCAGCCCCCGCGGGCGGGGGGCCGAAGAGACCCAGTACTTC	CASSPRGRGAEETQYF
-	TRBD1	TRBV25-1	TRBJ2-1	TGTGCCAGCGGTGACTACAGGGGGCTAAGGAATGAGCAGTTCTTC	CASGDYRGLRNEQFF
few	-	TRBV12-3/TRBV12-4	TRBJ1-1	TGTGCCAGCAGCCGTGCGGGGAACACTGAAGCTTTCTTT	CASSRAGNTEAFF
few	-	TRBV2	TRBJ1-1	TGTGCCAGCAGGTTTGGGCAGGGTAACACTGAAGCTTTCTTT	CASRFGQGNTEAFF
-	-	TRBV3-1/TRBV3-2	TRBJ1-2	TGTGCCAGCAGTTCCTCGGACGGGATTAGCTATGGCTACACCTTC	CASSSSDGISYGYTF
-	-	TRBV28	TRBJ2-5	TGTGCCAGCAGCCGCCCGGGGGGCGAGACCCAGTACTTC	CASSRPGGETQYF
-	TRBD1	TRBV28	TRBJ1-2	TGTGCCAGCAGTTACGGGGGACAGGTTAATGATGGCTACACCTTC	CASSYGGQVNDGYTF
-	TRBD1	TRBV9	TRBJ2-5	TGTGCCAGCAGCGTAGGGGGACAGGGGCGGGAGACCCAGTACTTC	CASSVGGQGRETQYF
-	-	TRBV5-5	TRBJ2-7	TGTGCCAGCAGCTTGGAAGGGGGGGCCTACGAGCAGTACTTC	CASSLEGGAYEQYF
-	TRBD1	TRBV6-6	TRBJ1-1	TGTGCCAGCAGTGAGGGACAGGGGGGGGACACTGAAGCTTTCTTT	CASSEGQGGDTEAFF
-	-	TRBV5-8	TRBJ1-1	TGTGCCAGCAGCTGGCCAGGCCGGGGCACTGAAGCTTTCTTT	CASSWPGRGTEAFF